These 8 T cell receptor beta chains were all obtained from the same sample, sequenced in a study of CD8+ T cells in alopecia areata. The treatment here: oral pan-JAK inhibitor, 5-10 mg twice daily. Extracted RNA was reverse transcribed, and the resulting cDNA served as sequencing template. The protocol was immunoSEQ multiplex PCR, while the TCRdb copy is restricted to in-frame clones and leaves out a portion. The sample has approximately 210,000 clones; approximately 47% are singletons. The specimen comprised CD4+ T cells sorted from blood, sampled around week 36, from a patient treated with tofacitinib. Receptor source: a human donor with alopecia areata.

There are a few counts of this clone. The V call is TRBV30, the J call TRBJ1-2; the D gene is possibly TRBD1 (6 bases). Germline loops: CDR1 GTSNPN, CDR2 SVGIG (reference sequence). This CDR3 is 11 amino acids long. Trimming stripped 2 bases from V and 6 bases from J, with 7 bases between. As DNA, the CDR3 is TGTGCCTGGAGTTCAGGGGATGGCTACACCTTC. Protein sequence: CAWSSGDGYTF. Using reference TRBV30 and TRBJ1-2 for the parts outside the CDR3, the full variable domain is SQTIHQWPATLVQPVGSPLSLECTVEGTSNPNLYWYRQAAGRGLQLLFYSVGIGQISSEVPQNLSASRPQDRQFILSSKKLLLSDSGFYLCAWSSGDGYTFGSGTRLTVV.

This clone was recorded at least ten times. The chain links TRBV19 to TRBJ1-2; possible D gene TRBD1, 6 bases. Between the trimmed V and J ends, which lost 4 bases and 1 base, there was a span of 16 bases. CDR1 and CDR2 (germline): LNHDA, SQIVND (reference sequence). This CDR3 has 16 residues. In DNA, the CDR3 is TGTGCCAGTAGTAGACGGGACACGGACCTTAACTATGGCTACACCTTC. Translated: CASSRRDTDLNYGYTF.

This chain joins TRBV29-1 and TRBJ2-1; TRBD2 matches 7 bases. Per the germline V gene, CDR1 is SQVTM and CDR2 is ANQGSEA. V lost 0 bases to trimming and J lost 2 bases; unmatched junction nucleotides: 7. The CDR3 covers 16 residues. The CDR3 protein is CSVEDRGGRAYNEQFF. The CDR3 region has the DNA TGCAGCGTTGAAGATCGGGGAGGGAGGGCCTACAATGAGCAGTTCTTC.

CDR3: CASARTFYNEQFF. The CDR3 nucleotides are TGTGCCAGCGCAAGGACTTTCTACAATGAGCAGTTCTTC. J is TRBJ2-1 and V is TRBV2, with D tentatively TRBD2 (5 bases). V was cut by 8 bases and J by 3 bases, with 11 bases left in between. CDR1 is SNHLY, CDR2 FYNNEI, per germline. This CDR3 spans 13 amino acids.

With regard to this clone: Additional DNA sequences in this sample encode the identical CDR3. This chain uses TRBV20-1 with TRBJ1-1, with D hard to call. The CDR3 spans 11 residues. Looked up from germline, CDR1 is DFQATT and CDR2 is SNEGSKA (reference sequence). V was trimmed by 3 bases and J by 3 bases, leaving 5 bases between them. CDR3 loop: CSASRDTEAFF. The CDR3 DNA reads TGCAGTGCTAGTCGGGACACTGAAGCTTTCTTT.

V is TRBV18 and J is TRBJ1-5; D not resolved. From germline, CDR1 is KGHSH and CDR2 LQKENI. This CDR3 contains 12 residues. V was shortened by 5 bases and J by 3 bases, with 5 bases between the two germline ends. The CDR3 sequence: CASSGLNQPQHF. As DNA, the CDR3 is TGTGCCAGCTCAGGGCTCAATCAGCCCCAGCATTTT.

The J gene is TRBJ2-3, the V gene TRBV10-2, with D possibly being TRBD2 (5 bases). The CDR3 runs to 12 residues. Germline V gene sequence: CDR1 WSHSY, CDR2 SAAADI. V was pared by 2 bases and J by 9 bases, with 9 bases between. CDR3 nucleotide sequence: TGCGCCAGCAGTGAGGCGCGGGCCACGCAGTATTTT. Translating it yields CASSEARATQYF.

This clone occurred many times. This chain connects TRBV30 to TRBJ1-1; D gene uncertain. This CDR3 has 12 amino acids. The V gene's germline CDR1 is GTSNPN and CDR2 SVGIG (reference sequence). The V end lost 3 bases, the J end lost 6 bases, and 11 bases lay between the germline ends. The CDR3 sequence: CAWSPRVAEAFF. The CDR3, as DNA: TGTGCCTGGAGCCCCCGGGTAGCTGAAGCTTTCTTT. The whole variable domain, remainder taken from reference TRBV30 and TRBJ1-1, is SQTIHQWPATLVQPVGSPLSLECTVEGTSNPNLYWYRQAAGRGLQLLFYSVGIGQISSEVPQNLSASRPQDRQFILSSKKLLLSDSGFYLCAWSPRVAEAFFGQGTRLTVV.